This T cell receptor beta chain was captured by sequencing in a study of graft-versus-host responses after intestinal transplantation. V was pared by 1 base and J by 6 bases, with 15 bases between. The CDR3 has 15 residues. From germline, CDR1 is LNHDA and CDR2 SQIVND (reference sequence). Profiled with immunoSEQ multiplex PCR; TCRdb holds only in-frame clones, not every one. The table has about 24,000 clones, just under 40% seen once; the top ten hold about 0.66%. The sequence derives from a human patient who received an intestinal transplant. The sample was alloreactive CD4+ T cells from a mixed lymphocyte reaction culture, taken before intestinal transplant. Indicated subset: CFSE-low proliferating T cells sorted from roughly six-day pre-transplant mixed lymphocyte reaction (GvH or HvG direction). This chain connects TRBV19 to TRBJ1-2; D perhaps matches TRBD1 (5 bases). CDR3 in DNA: TGTGCCAGTAGTATAGGGTCTACAGGTCGGCATGGCTACACCTTC. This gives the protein CASSIGSTGRHGYTF.